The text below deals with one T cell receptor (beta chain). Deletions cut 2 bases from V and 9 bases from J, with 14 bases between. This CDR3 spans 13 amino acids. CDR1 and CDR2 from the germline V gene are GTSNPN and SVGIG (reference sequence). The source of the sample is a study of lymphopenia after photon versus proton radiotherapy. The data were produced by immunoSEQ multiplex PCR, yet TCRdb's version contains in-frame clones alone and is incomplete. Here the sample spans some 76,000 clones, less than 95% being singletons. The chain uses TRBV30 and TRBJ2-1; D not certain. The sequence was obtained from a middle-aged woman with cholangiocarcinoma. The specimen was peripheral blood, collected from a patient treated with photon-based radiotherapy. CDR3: CAWSITAGIEQFF. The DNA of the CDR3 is TGTGCCTGGAGTATCACAGCCGGTATTGAGCAGTTCTTC. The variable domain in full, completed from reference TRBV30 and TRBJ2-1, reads SQTIHQWPATLVQPVGSPLSLECTVEGTSNPNLYWYRQAAGRGLQLLFYSVGIGQISSEVPQNLSASRPQDRQFILSSKKLLLSDSGFYLCAWSITAGIEQFFGPGTRLTVL.